This T cell receptor (beta chain) was recorded in a study of human T cells and chemical hapten exposure. Original data processing: Samples had a median of 95,638 TCRs, ranging roughly 20,000 to 690,600. TCRdb passed the RACE reads through MiXCR, listing each CDR3 protein once. The V and J calls reflect TCRdb's pipeline rather than the authors' work. The sample carries some 93,000 distinct CDR3 sequences, around 9% recorded once. The time point is: healthy volunteer bleed at 2 weeks. Unfractionated whole blood served as the source for total RNA extraction. Germline V gene lookup returns CDR1 SGHRS and CDR2 YFSETQ. The CDR3 is 15 residues long. Between the trimmed V and J ends, which lost 0 bases and 0 bases, there was a span of 7 bases. Broader study findings: Among TCRs, those above 1 in 1000 frequency were unaffected by DPC sensitization.

This clonotype appeared many times. Its specificity is unknown. The chain carries TRBV5-1 and TRBJ2-4, with TRBD1 as a possible D gene (5 bases). The sample consisted of whole blood. The sequence was collected from a female donor in good health. Some clones in this sample may be carry-over from other donors' samples. Written as DNA, the CDR3 is TGCGCCAGCAGCTTGGGACAGTTAGCCAAAAACATTCAGTACTTC. It encodes CASSLGQLAKNIQYF.